Below, 28 T cell receptor beta chains from the same sample are listed, as sequenced in a study of cytomegalovirus exposure and HLA in healthy donors (dated 2017 in TCRdb). The library was obtained by the immunoSEQ multiplex PCR assay. The multiplex PCR relied on a mix of 60 forward primers for TCR Vbeta segments and 13 reverse primers for TCR Jbeta segments. What TCRdb holds here is the immuneACCESS table cut down to in-frame rearrangements. Part of the clones is not present; checked against another copy, under half of the missing clones reflect an unresolved V gene, and the others are unexplained. In all, the sample holds 150,000 to 250,000 clones, and around 83% of those were seen once. The leading ten clones occupy 6.5% of the sample. The material sequenced was PBMCs. All receptors come from a woman aged 45 to 65 in good health and CMV-seropositive.

This chain links TRBV6-6 with TRBJ2-2; D ambiguous. Trimming left V 4 bases short and J 4 bases short, with 10 bases between. The germline gives CDR1 MNHNY, CDR2 SVGAGI (reference sequence). The CDR3 has 14 amino acids. The CDR3 bases are TGTGCCAGCAGTTCCCTAAGTGGCACCGGGGAGCTGTTTTTT. Translating it yields CASSSLSGTGELFF.

A word on this clone: The junction departs from germline at one end; a sequencing error may be responsible. The gene calls are TRBV7-9 and TRBJ1-2; a possible D gene is TRBD1 (5 bases). Germline-derived CDR1 and CDR2 are SEHNR and FQNEAQ (reference sequence). The CDR3 is 14 residues long. CDR3: CSSSSKQGGNGYTF. CDR3 nucleotide sequence: TGTTCCAGCAGCTCGAAGCAGGGAGGAAATGGCTACACCTTC.

The V gene is TRBV29-1, the J gene TRBJ1-1; a weak D match, TRBD1 (5 bases). The CDR3 spans 13 residues. In germline, CDR1 is SQVTM, CDR2 ANQGSEA. The V gene lost 6 bases and the J gene lost 2 bases, with 13 bases spanning the gap. The CDR3 sequence: CSVQETENTEAFF. CDR3 nucleotides: TGCAGCGTCCAAGAGACAGAAAACACTGAAGCTTTCTTT.

This clone was picked up a small number of times. The chain combines TRBV2 with TRBJ2-2; D possibly corresponds to TRBD2 (6 bases). V lost 4 bases and J 7 bases, leaving 10 bases between the germline ends. This CDR3 is 13 amino acids long. Germline CDR1 reads SNHLY; CDR2 reads FYNNEI. The CDR3 is CASSVLAVGELFF. The CDR3 DNA follows: TGTGCCAGCAGTGTACTAGCAGTCGGGGAGCTGTTTTTT. The variable domain in full, completed from reference TRBV2 and TRBJ2-2, reads EPEVTQTPSHQVTQMGQEVILRCVPISNHLYFYWYRQILGQKVEFLVSFYNNEISEKSEIFDDQFSVERPDGSNFTLKIRSTKLEDSAMYFCASSVLAVGELFFGEGSRLTVL.

This chain connects TRBV27 to TRBJ2-1; 9 bases are a match to TRBD2. V dropped 0 bases and J dropped 2; count of bases not matched to a gene: 5. Germline assignment: CDR1 MNHEY and CDR2 SMNVEV (reference sequence). The CDR3 loop spans 17 amino acids. The CDR3 region is CASSLSLVAGAYNEQFF. The CDR3, as DNA: TGTGCCAGCAGTTTATCGTTGGTAGCGGGAGCCTACAATGAGCAGTTCTTC.

This chain uses TRBV6-1 with TRBJ2-1; D perhaps matches TRBD2 (6 bases). Trimming removed 3 bases from V and 9 bases from J, with 12 bases in between. Germline lookup yields CDR1 MNHNS and CDR2 SASEGT. This CDR3 has 13 amino acids. This CDR3 is CASSETRLGEQFF. DNA of the CDR3: TGTGCCAGCAGTGAGACTAGACTGGGTGAGCAGTTCTTC.

With respect to this clone: An end of the junction does not agree with germline; a read error may underlie this. V and J are TRBV7-9 and TRBJ1-3; the D gene is possibly TRBD1 (6 bases). The CDR3 sequence is 15 residues long. The germline gives CDR1 SEHNR, CDR2 FQNEAQ (reference sequence). The CDR3 sequence is CSSSSTGNSGNTIYF. The DNA of the CDR3 is TGTTCCAGCAGCTCCACAGGGAACTCTGGAAACACCATATATTTT.

This clone has just a few counts. The chain couples TRBV9 to TRBJ2-5; D is perhaps TRBD1 (6 bases). V gave up 4 bases and J gave up 5 bases, with 24 bases separating them. Germline values: CDR1 SGDLS, CDR2 YYNGEE. The CDR3 has 17 residues. The CDR3 DNA follows: TGTGCCAGCAGCCCCGAGGTTGCAGGGGTTAGGTGGGAGACCCAGTACTTC. This translates into CASSPEVAGVRWETQYF.

This CDR3 is CASSPLDRLYEQYF. As DNA, the CDR3 is TGTGCCAGCAGCCCACTCGATAGACTCTACGAGCAGTACTTC. This chain links TRBV27 with TRBJ2-7; D unclear. CDR3 length: 14 amino acids. Per germline, CDR1 MNHEY and CDR2 SMNVEV (reference sequence). The V end lost 6 bases, the J end lost 3 bases, and 15 bases lay between the germline ends.

This clone was picked up a small number of times. This rearrangement joins TRBV7-2 to TRBJ1-5; D ambiguous. Germline CDR1 reads SGHTA; CDR2 reads FQGNSA. Trimming took off 2 bases at V and 6 bases at J, with 11 bases between the two ends. This CDR3 is 14 amino acids long. The CDR3, as DNA: TGTGCCAGCAGCTTAAATGCAGGAGGTCAGCCCCAGCATTTT. Protein sequence: CASSLNAGGQPQHF.

This clone has more than one count but fewer than ten. The gene calls are TRBV5-1 and TRBJ2-2, with D hard to call. Germline V gives CDR1 SGHRS, CDR2 YFSETQ. The V gene lost 0 bases and the J gene lost 5 bases, with 11 bases spanning the gap. CDR3 length: 15 residues. For the CDR3, the DNA is TGCGCCAGCAGCTTGGACGGAGCAGATACCGGGGAGCTGTTTTTT. It codes for CASSLDGADTGELFF.

This chain links TRBV18 with TRBJ2-5; 7 bases match TRBD1. This CDR3 contains 16 residues. The germline gives CDR1 KGHSH, CDR2 LQKENI. J gave up 1 base and V 2 bases, and 7 bases lay outside the gene matches. The CDR3 loop is CASSPSRGRVQETQYF. CDR3 bases: TGTGCCAGCTCACCATCAAGGGGGCGAGTCCAAGAGACCCAGTACTTC.

This clone occurred a few times. This chain links TRBV6-1 with TRBJ1-4, with TRBD1 matching over 8 bases. V was clipped by 5 bases and J by 4 bases; unmatched bases: 3. The germline gives CDR1 MNHNS, CDR2 SASEGT. The CDR3 runs to 14 residues. The CDR3 region is CASSHRGNNEKLFF. In DNA form, the CDR3 reads TGTGCCAGCAGTCACAGGGGGAATAATGAAAAACTGTTTTTT.

The chain is built from TRBV11-2 and TRBJ1-1, with 7 bases aligning to TRBD1. Germline trimming cut 3 bases from V and 5 bases from J; bases unmatched to any gene: 9. The germline gives CDR1 SGHAT, CDR2 FQNNGV. This CDR3 has 15 amino acids. CDR3 in DNA: TGTGCCAGCAGCTTTGAGGGGGCAGTTGGGACTGAAGCTTTCTTT. Protein sequence: CASSFEGAVGTEAFF. Together with reference TRBV11-2 and TRBJ1-1, the CDR3 gives the full variable domain: EAGVAQSPRYKIIEKRQSVAFWCNPISGHATLYWYQQILGQGPKLLIQFQNNGVVDDSQLPKDRFSAERLKGVDSTLKIQPAKLEDSAVYLCASSFEGAVGTEAFFGQGTRLTVV.

The chain carries TRBV6-1 and TRBJ2-7; D not resolved. This CDR3 is built from 14 residues. Germline-derived CDR1 and CDR2 are MNHNS and SASEGT. The V end lost 0 bases, the J end lost 4 bases, and 10 bases lay between the germline ends. DNA for the CDR3: TGTGCCAGCAGTGAAGCGCCAGTGTTGTACGAGCAGTACTTC. It translates to CASSEAPVLYEQYF.

The V gene is TRBV7-2, the J gene TRBJ2-7, with TRBD2 matching over 8 bases. CDR3 length: 16 amino acids. Germline assignment: CDR1 SGHTA and CDR2 FQGNSA. V lost 2 bases to trimming and J lost 4 bases; unmatched junction nucleotides: 10. CDR3 nucleotides: TGTGCCAGCAGCTTAAGGGTCCAGCGGGGGTTTTACGAGCAGTACTTC. This codes for CASSLRVQRGFYEQYF. The whole variable domain, filled in from reference TRBV7-2 and TRBJ2-7, reads GAGVSQSPSNKVTEKGKDVELRCDPISGHTALYWYRQSLGQGLEFLIYFQGNSAPDKSGLPSDRFSAERTGGSVSTLTIQRTQQEDSAVYLCASSLRVQRGFYEQYFGPGTRLTVT.

The chain is built from TRBV10-3 and TRBJ1-1, with D possibly TRBD1 on 5 matching bases. The CDR3 is 15 residues long. Germline V gene data show CDR1 as ENHRY and CDR2 as SYGVKD. V shed 1 base and J shed 1 base, with 10 bases lying between them. The CDR3, as DNA: TGTGCCATCAGTGAGTTTCGGGGGTGGAACACTGAAGCTTTCTTT. It encodes CAISEFRGWNTEAFF.

The genes are TRBV28 and TRBJ2-7, with D possibly matching TRBD2 (7 bases). Trimming removed 6 bases from V and 0 bases from J, with 15 bases in between. The CDR3 runs 15 residues. Germline values: CDR1 MDHEN, CDR2 SYDVKM. The CDR3 region has the DNA TGTGCCAGCAGGAGCCCGGGGGGCCCCTCCTACGAGCAGTACTTC. Translated: CASRSPGGPSYEQYF.

The rearrangement joins TRBV28 to TRBJ1-4; TRBD1 is a possible D gene (5 bases). Germline V lookup: CDR1 MDHEN, CDR2 SYDVKM. This CDR3 has 16 residues. The V end lost 4 bases, the J end lost 2 bases, and 14 bases lay between the germline ends. The CDR3 sequence is CASSSPPRDTNEKLFF. The CDR3 region has the DNA TGTGCCAGCAGTTCCCCCCCCAGGGATACTAATGAAAAACTGTTTTTT. The whole variable domain, filled in from reference TRBV28 and TRBJ1-4, reads DVKVTQSSRYLVKRTGEKVFLECVQDMDHENMFWYRQDPGLGLRLIYFSYDVKMKEKGDIPEGYSVSREKKERFSLILESASTNQTSMYLCASSSPPRDTNEKLFFGSGTQLSVL.

This clone was observed once. The chain joins TRBV7-8 to TRBJ2-1, with D possibly matching TRBD1 (7 bases). The V end was cut by 1 base, the J end by 0 bases, with 13 bases between. In germline, CDR1 is SGHVS, CDR2 FQNEAQ. This CDR3 is built from 17 residues. The CDR3 region has the DNA TGTGCCAGCAGCTTAGGGGGGGACAGCGGCTCCTACAATGAGCAGTTCTTC. Translating it yields CASSLGGDSGSYNEQFF. Supplemented by reference TRBV7-8 and TRBJ2-1, the full variable domain reads GAGVSQSPRYKVAKRGQDVALRCDPISGHVSLFWYQQALGQGPEFLTYFQNEAQLDKSGLPSDRFFAERPEGSVSTLKIQRTQQEDSAVYLCASSLGGDSGSYNEQFFGPGTRLTVL.

The V call is TRBV19, the J call TRBJ2-7; 11 nucleotides line up with TRBD2. Germline CDR1 is LNHDA and CDR2 is SQIVND (reference sequence). CDR3 length: 13 amino acids. With 9 bases clipped from V and 6 bases from J, the junction kept 7 bases outside the gene matches. The CDR3 here is CARPGLAAFEQYF. The CDR3 nucleotides are TGTGCCAGGCCGGGACTAGCGGCCTTCGAGCAGTACTTC.

The J gene is TRBJ2-2, the V gene TRBV5-8; D perhaps matches TRBD1 (6 bases). V lost 4 bases to trimming and J lost 5 bases, with 15 bases between them. Germline-derived CDR1 and CDR2 are SGHTS and YDEGEE. The CDR3 consists of 15 residues. In DNA form, the CDR3 reads TGTGCCAGCAGCACAGGGACGGCTAGGACCGGGGAGCTGTTTTTT. This sequence encodes CASSTGTARTGELFF.

The V and J genes are TRBV29-1 and TRBJ2-7; D call uncertain. Between the trimmed V and J ends, which lost 4 bases and 2 bases, there was a span of 9 bases. Germline V gives CDR1 SQVTM, CDR2 ANQGSEA. CDR3 length equals 12 residues. CDR3 sequence: CSVGQRPYEQYF. CDR3 sequence (DNA): TGCAGCGTTGGGCAGCGACCCTACGAGCAGTACTTC.

V gene TRBV7-8 combines with J gene TRBJ1-5, with a possible D match to TRBD1 (6 bases). V shed 3 bases and J shed 7 bases, with 19 bases lying between them. This CDR3 spans 16 amino acids. Germline values: CDR1 SGHVS, CDR2 FQNEAQ. For the CDR3, the DNA is TGTGCCAGCAGCTTGAGTACGGGGGGCGCGAACCAGCCCCAGCATTTT. This codes for CASSLSTGGANQPQHF.

The rearrangement uses TRBV10-3 and TRBJ1-1; weak D call: TRBD1 (5 bases). With 3 bases removed from V and 6 bases from J, the gap between germline ends came to 11 bases. The CDR3 is made up of 13 amino acids. Per germline, CDR1 ENHRY and CDR2 SYGVKD. The CDR3 nucleotides are TGTGCCATCAGTGATAGGCAGGGTGCTGAAGCTTTCTTT. Translated, it gives CAISDRQGAEAFF.

This chain's CDR3 is CASSPDRGNYGYTF. The CDR3 nucleotides read TGTGCCAGCAGCCCGGACAGGGGAAACTATGGCTACACCTTC. This rearrangement joins TRBV11-2 to TRBJ1-2; 9 positions match TRBD1. The germline V gene has CDR1 SGHAT and CDR2 FQNNGV. The CDR3 is 14 amino acids. V trimming: 5 bases; J trimming: 2 bases; junction bases outside the gene matches: 3.

This sequence joins TRBV28 and TRBJ1-1, with 7 bases aligning to TRBD1. This CDR3 is built from 14 residues. The germline CDR1 and CDR2 sequences are MDHEN and SYDVKM. V lost 2 bases and J lost 4; bases outside the gene matches: 4. CDR3 residues: CASSLIYRGTEAFF. The CDR3 DNA is TGTGCCAGCAGTTTAATCTACAGGGGCACTGAAGCTTTCTTT. The full variable domain, in which reference TRBV28 and TRBJ1-1 provide the parts outside the CDR3, is DVKVTQSSRYLVKRTGEKVFLECVQDMDHENMFWYRQDPGLGLRLIYFSYDVKMKEKGDIPEGYSVSREKKERFSLILESASTNQTSMYLCASSLIYRGTEAFFGQGTRLTVV.

The chain recombines TRBV5-6 with TRBJ1-6, with 8 bases lining up with TRBD1. Germline-derived CDR1 and CDR2 are SGHDT and YYEEEE. V gave up 4 bases and J gave up 8 bases; unmatched junction bases: 11. The CDR3 covers 16 residues. The CDR3 spells CASSADRGALHSPLHF. In DNA, the CDR3 is TGTGCCAGCAGCGCCGACAGGGGCGCGCTCCATTCACCCCTCCACTTT.